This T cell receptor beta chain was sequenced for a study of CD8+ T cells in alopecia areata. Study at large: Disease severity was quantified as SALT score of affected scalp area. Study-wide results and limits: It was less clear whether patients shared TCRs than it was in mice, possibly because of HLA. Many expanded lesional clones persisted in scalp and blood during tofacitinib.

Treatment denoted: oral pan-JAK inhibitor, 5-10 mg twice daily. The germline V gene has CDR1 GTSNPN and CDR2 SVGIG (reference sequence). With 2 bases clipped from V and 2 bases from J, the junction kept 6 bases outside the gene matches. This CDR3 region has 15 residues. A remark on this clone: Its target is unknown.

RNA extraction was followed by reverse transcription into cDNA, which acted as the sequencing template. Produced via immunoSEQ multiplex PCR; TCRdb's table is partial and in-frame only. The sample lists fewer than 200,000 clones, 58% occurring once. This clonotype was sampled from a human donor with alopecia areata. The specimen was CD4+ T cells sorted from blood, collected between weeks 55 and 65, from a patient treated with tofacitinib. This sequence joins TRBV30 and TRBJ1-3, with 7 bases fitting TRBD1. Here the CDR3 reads CAWSYTGAAGNTIYF. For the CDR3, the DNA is TGTGCCTGGAGTTATACAGGGGCTGCTGGAAACACCATATATTTT.